This TCR beta chain is from a study of Graves' ophthalmopathy and Graves' hyperthyroidism. Amplification of TCR beta CDR3 regions used RNA transcripts. Second-round multiplex PCR came after a first-round RT-PCR that employed HTBI primers. One entry per CDR3 protein, called by TCRdb with MiXCR from the multiplex PCR reads. This table has 600,000 to 700,000 distinct CDR3 sequences, about two fifths appearing once. The CDR3 length is 15 residues. Per the germline V gene, CDR1 is SGDLS and CDR2 is YYNGEE. Note on this clonotype: Relative to the germline gene, one junction end is altered; a read error may explain this.

A duration under 3 months, NOSPECS ≥4, CAS ≥3 and moderate-to-severe activity characterized the donors with ophthalmopathy. Pregnant or lactating patients and those with other autoimmune diseases or uncontrolled infections were excluded. The receptor's source is an adult man with Graves' ophthalmopathy. The material sequenced was peripheral blood. The chain combines TRBV9 with TRBJ1-1; the D is unclear. CDR3 nucleotides: TGTGCTAGCAGCCCACGGGTTGTATCGAACACTGAAGCTTTCTTT. The encoded protein is CASSPRVVSNTEAFF.